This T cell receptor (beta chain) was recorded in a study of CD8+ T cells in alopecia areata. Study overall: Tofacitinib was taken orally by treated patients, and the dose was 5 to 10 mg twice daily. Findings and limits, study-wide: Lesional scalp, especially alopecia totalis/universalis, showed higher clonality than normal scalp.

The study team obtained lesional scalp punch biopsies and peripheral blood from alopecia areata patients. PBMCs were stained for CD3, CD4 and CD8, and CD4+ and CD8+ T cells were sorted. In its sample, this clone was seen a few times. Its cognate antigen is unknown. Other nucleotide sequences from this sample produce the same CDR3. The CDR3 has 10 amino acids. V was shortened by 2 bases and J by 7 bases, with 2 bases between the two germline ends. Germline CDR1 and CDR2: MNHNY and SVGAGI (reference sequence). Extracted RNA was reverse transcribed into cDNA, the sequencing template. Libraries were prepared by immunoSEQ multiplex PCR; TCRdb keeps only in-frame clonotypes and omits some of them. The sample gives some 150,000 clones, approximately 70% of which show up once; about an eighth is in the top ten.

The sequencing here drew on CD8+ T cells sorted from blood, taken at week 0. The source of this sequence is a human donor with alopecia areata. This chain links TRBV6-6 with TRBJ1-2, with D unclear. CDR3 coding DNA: TGTGCCAGCAGTTACGGTGGCTACACCTTC. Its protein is CASSYGGYTF.